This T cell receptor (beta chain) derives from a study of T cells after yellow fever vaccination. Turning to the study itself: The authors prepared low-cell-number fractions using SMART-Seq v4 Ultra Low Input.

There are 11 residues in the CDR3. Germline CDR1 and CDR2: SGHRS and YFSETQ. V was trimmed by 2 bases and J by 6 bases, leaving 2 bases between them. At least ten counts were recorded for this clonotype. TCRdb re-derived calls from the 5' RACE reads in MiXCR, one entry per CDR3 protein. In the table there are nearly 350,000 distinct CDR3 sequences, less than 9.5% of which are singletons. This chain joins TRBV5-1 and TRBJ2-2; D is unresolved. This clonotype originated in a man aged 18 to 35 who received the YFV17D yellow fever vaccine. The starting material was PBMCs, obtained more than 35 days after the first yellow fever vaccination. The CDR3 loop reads CASSFPGELFF. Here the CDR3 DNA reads TGCGCCAGCAGCTTTCCCGGGGAGCTGTTTTTT.